This T cell receptor (beta chain) originates from a study of shared clonotypes between healthy human individuals. The study's findings and limits: Clonotype sharing across several donors was observed for around 5% of naive CD4 clonotypes.

Per the germline V gene, CDR1 is SEHNR and CDR2 is FQNEAQ (reference sequence). V gave up 1 base and J gave up 7 bases, with 10 bases separating them. The CDR3 is made up of 14 amino acids. A single count supports this clone. Its matching antigen is unknown. Genomic DNA of every subset was divided equally among multiple immunoSEQ plates. Some clones are missing from TCRdb's copy, which holds only in-frame ones; the method was immunoSEQ multiplex PCR. The sample holds about 1.1 million clones; 70% to 80% are singletons and the top ten take 0.7% to 0.95%. The V and J genes are TRBV7-9 and TRBJ1-4; D is unresolved. Sequencing was carried out using memory CD4+ T cells from PBMCs. Described subset: CD45RA-negative fraction. The clonotype was recovered from a man aged 18 to 30 in good health. Some clones in this sample may be carry-over from other donors' samples. CDR3 residues: CASSLDGLAEKLFF. The CDR3 DNA is TGTGCCAGCAGCTTAGACGGGTTGGCTGAAAAACTGTTTTTT.